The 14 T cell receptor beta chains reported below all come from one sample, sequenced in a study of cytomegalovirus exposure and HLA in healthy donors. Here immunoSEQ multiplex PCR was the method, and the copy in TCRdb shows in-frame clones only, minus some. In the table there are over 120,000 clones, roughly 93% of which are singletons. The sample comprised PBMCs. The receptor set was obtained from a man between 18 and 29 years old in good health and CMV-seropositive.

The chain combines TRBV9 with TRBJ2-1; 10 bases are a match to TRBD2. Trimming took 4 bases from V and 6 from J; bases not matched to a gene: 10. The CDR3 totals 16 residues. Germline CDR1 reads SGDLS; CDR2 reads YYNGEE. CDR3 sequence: CASSFSSGLAFNEQFF. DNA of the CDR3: TGTGCCAGCAGCTTCTCGTCGGGACTAGCGTTCAATGAGCAGTTCTTC.

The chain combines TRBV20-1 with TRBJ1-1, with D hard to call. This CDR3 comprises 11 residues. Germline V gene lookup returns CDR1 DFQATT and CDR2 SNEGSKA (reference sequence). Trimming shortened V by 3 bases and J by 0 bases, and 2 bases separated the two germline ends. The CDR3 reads CSASLNTEAFF. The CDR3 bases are TGCAGTGCTAGCTTGAACACTGAAGCTTTCTTT.

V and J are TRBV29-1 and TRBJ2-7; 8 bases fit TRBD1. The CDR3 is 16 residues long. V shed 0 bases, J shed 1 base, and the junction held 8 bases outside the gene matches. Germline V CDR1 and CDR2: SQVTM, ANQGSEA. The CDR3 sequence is CSVEDMGTGGSYEQYF. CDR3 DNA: TGCAGCGTTGAAGATATGGGAACAGGGGGTTCCTACGAGCAGTACTTC.

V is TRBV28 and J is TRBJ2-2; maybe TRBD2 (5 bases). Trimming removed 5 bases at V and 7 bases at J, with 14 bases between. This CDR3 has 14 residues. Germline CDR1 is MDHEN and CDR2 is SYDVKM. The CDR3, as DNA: TGTGCCAGCAGTGGAGGATTGGCAAACGGGGAGCTGTTTTTT. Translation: CASSGGLANGELFF.

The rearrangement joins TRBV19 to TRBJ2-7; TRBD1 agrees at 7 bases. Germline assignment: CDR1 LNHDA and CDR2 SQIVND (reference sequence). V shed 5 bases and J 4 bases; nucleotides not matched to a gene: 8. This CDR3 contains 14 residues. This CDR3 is CASSARQGGYEQYF. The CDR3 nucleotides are TGTGCCAGTAGTGCCCGACAGGGTGGGTACGAGCAGTACTTC.

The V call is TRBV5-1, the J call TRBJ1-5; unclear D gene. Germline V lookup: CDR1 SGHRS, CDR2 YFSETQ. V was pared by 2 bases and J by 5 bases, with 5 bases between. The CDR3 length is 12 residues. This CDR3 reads CASSLQDQPQHF. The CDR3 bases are TGCGCCAGCAGCTTACAAGATCAGCCCCAGCATTTT.

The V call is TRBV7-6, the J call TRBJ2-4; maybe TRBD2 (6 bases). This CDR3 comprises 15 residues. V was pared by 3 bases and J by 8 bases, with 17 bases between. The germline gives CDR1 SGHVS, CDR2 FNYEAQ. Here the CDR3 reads CASSLKDRGGDIQYF. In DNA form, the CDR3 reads TGTGCCAGCAGCTTGAAGGACCGTGGCGGGGACATTCAGTACTTC.

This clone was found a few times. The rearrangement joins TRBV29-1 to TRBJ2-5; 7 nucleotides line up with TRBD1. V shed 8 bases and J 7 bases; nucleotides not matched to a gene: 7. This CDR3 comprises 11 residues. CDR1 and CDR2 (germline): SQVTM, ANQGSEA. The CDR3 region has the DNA TGCAGCTCTGGACAGGTCGGGACCCAGTACTTC. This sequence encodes CSSGQVGTQYF.

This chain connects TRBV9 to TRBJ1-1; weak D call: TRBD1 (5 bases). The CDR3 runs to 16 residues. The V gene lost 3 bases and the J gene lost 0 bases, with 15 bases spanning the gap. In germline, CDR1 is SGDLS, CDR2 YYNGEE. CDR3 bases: TGTGCCAGCAGCGGGGGCTTTGGATTCTTGAACACTGAAGCTTTCTTT. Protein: CASSGGFGFLNTEAFF.

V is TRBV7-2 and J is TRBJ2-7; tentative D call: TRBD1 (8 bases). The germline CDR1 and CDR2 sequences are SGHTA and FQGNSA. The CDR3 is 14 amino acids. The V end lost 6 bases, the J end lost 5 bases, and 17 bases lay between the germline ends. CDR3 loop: CASSSDRGGDEQYF. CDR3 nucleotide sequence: TGTGCCAGCAGTTCTGACAGGGGAGGGGACGAGCAGTACTTC.

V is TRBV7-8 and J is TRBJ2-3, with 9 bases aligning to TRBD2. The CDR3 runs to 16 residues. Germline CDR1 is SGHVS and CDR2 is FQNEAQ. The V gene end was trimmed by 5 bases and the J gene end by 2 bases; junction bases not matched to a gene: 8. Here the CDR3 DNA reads TGTGCCAGCAGCCGCGGTCTAGCGGGACTCACAGATACGCAGTATTTT. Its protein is CASSRGLAGLTDTQYF.

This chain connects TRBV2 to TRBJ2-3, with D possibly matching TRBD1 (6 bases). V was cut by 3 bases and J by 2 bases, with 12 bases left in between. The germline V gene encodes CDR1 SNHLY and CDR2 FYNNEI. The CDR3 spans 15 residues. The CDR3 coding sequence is TGTGCCAGCAGTGAGTCGTCAGGGGTCACAGATACGCAGTATTTT. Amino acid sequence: CASSESSGVTDTQYF.

This CDR3 reads CASSEGRGRWEQYF. The CDR3 region has the DNA TGTGCCAGCAGTGAAGGTCGCGGCCGGTGGGAGCAGTACTTC. The V gene is TRBV2, the J gene TRBJ2-7; D uncertain. Trimming took off 1 base at V and 7 bases at J, with 14 bases between the two ends. CDR1 and CDR2 (germline): SNHLY, FYNNEI. The CDR3 totals 14 residues.

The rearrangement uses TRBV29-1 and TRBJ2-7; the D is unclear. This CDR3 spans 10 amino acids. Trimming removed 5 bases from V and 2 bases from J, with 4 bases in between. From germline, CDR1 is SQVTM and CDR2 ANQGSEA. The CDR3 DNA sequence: TGCAGCGTTTTAACCTACGAGCAGTACTTC. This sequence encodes CSVLTYEQYF.